The 32 T cell receptor beta chains below were found in one sample sequenced in a study of beta chain features in type 1 diabetes. Every isolated RNA sample was fully reverse transcribed, so sequencing captured expressed TCRB transcripts. Measured with immunoSEQ multiplex PCR; TCRdb has only the in-frame clones, and not every one. The sample includes nearly 250,000 clones, roughly two thirds seen only once; the top ten take around 0.05%. The sequenced material came from naive CD4+ T cells from blood. All receptors derive from a young man in good health.

The chain has TRBV27 and TRBJ2-5; 7 positions match TRBD1. Trimming took 6 bases from V and 4 from J; bases not matched to a gene: 5. The CDR3 runs to 13 residues. Germline lookup yields CDR1 MNHEY and CDR2 SMNVEV (reference sequence). CDR3 loop: CASSTGVRETQYF. DNA of the CDR3: TGTGCCAGCAGCACAGGGGTAAGAGAGACCCAGTACTTC.

The rearrangement links TRBV9 to TRBJ2-1; tentative D call: TRBD2 (6 bases). The germline V and J ends were trimmed by 3 bases and 13 bases, with 17 bases remaining between them. The germline gives CDR1 SGDLS, CDR2 YYNGEE. The CDR3 runs to 13 residues. The CDR3 reads CASSDRDSRIQFF. The CDR3 coding sequence is TGTGCCAGCAGCGACCGGGACTCCCGTATTCAGTTCTTC. Drawing the rest from reference TRBV9 and TRBJ2-1, the complete variable domain is DSGVTQTPKHLITATGQRVTLRCSPRSGDLSVYWYQQSLDQGLQFLIQYYNGEERAKGNILERFSAQQFPDLHSELNLSSLELGDSALYFCASSDRDSRIQFFGPGTRLTVL.

This clone was found a few times. The chain uses TRBV15 and TRBJ2-5; D gene unclear. TRBJ2-7 explains the end of the DNA better; the J call may be wrong. Germline CDR1 is LNHNV and CDR2 is YYDKDF (reference sequence). The CDR3 spans 15 residues. CDR3 DNA sequence: TGTGCCACCAGCAGAGTCCCGCAGGCTTCCTACGAGCAGTACTTC. It encodes CATSRVPQASYEQYF.

This clone was recorded once. The chain uses TRBV19 and TRBJ2-5, with D maybe TRBD2 (6 bases). CDR3 length: 13 amino acids. V was clipped by 5 bases and J by 1 base, with 8 bases between them. Per the germline V gene, CDR1 is LNHDA and CDR2 is SQIVND (reference sequence). CDR3 DNA sequence: TGTGCCAGTAGTGGCGGGATCCAAGAGACCCAGTACTTC. This codes for CASSGGIQETQYF.

J is TRBJ2-1 and V is TRBV5-1; D possibly corresponds to TRBD1 (5 bases). Germline V gene data show CDR1 as SGHRS and CDR2 as YFSETQ. With 1 base removed from V and 2 bases from J, the gap between germline ends came to 10 bases. The CDR3 consists of 15 residues. The CDR3 DNA is TGCGCCAGCAGCTTGTTGACAGAAACCTACAATGAGCAGTTCTTC. Amino acid sequence: CASSLLTETYNEQFF.

V gene TRBV6-6 combines with J gene TRBJ1-1; no clear D gene. Germline assignment: CDR1 MNHNY and CDR2 SVGAGI (reference sequence). The CDR3 has 13 amino acids. V lost 0 bases to trimming and J lost 1 base, with 3 bases between them. The CDR3 region is CASSYSENTEAFF. The CDR3, as DNA: TGTGCCAGCAGTTACTCCGAGAACACTGAAGCTTTCTTT.

A remark on this clone: Other nucleotide sequences in the sample specify the same CDR3. This chain joins TRBV7-2 and TRBJ2-7; D remains ambiguous. CDR1 SGHTA and CDR2 FQGNSA come from the germline V gene. This CDR3 contains 11 residues. V was cut by 4 bases and J by 3 bases, with 4 bases left in between. CDR3 sequence: CASSSLYEQYF. CDR3 bases: TGTGCCAGCAGCTCCCTCTACGAGCAGTACTTC.

V is TRBV30 and J is TRBJ2-1; perhaps TRBD1 as D (6 bases). V dropped 4 bases and J dropped 7 bases, with 14 bases sitting between them. This CDR3 has 13 residues. Germline V lookup: CDR1 GTSNPN, CDR2 SVGIG (reference sequence). In DNA, the CDR3 is TGTGCCTGGACCCCAGGGGTTTCAAATGAGCAGTTCTTC. Translated: CAWTPGVSNEQFF.

This clone has a handful of counts. The rearrangement joins TRBV7-9 to TRBJ2-5; D perhaps matches TRBD2 (6 bases). V was clipped by 7 bases and J by 2 bases, with 23 bases between them. CDR3 length equals 17 residues. Germline assignment: CDR1 SEHNR and CDR2 FQNEAQ (reference sequence). The CDR3 DNA follows: TGTGCCAGCACCCCCTGGGCTAGCGAAGGAAGACAAGAGACCCAGTACTTC. Translation: CASTPWASEGRQETQYF.

The chain recombines TRBV10-3 with TRBJ2-3; D is uncertain. V was trimmed by 3 bases and J by 0 bases, leaving 10 bases between them. The length of the CDR3 is 15 residues. Germline CDR1 is ENHRY and CDR2 is SYGVKD. The chain's CDR3 is CAISEGTDSTDTQYF. CDR3 sequence (DNA): TGTGCCATCAGTGAAGGTACAGATAGCACAGATACGCAGTATTTT.

A remark on this clone: Other DNA sequences in the sample encode the same CDR3. This chain joins TRBV28 and TRBJ2-7; 8 nucleotides line up with TRBD1. V gave up 6 bases and J gave up 3 bases; unmatched junction bases: 4. The V gene's germline CDR1 is MDHEN and CDR2 SYDVKM. This CDR3 has 13 residues. The DNA of the CDR3 is TGTGCCAGCAGCTCCGGACAGGGCTACGAGCAGTACTTC. As protein: CASSSGQGYEQYF.

There are a few counts of this clone. The J gene is TRBJ1-4, the V gene TRBV7-2; no reliable D call. Deletions cut 0 bases from V and 6 bases from J, with 2 bases between. The germline gives CDR1 SGHTA, CDR2 FQGNSA. This CDR3 has 12 residues. The CDR3 coding sequence is TGTGCCAGCAGCTTAGCGGATGAAAAACTGTTTTTT. Translating it yields CASSLADEKLFF.

This chain connects TRBV2 to TRBJ2-4; 8 bases align to TRBD2. J gave up 8 bases and V 2 bases, and 5 bases lay outside the gene matches. Germline CDR1 reads SNHLY; CDR2 reads FYNNEI. The CDR3 is 14 amino acids. The CDR3 bases are TGTGCCAGCAGTGAAACGGGAGGGGTCCACATTCAGTACTTC. Encoded protein: CASSETGGVHIQYF.

CDR3 protein: CSVEDREKLFF. In nucleotides, the CDR3 is TGCAGCGTTGAGGATAGGGAAAAACTGTTTTTT. The rearrangement links TRBV29-1 to TRBJ1-4; D unresolved. Germline V gives CDR1 SQVTM, CDR2 ANQGSEA. V was trimmed by 3 bases and J by 8 bases, leaving 7 bases between them. The CDR3 runs 11 residues.

On this clone itself: Other nucleotide sequences in the sample specify the same CDR3. The chain recombines TRBV30 with TRBJ1-6, with 9 bases fitting TRBD1. The CDR3 is made up of 13 amino acids. The J segment lost 7 bases and the V segment lost 3 bases, leaving 1 base of the junction unmatched. The V gene's germline CDR1 is GTSNPN and CDR2 SVGIG (reference sequence). CDR3 DNA sequence: TGTGCCTGGAGCGGACAGGGGAATTCACCCCTCCACTTT. Its protein is CAWSGQGNSPLHF.

This chain joins TRBV15 and TRBJ2-7; unclear D gene. Germline V lookup: CDR1 LNHNV, CDR2 YYDKDF (reference sequence). This CDR3 has 11 amino acids. Trimming shortened V by 1 base and J by 5 bases, and 3 bases separated the two germline ends. As DNA, the CDR3 is TGTGCCACCAGCAGAGTCAACGAGCAGTACTTC. Amino acids: CATSRVNEQYF.

This clone turned up a few times. The chain joins TRBV7-9 to TRBJ1-2; 9 bases line up with TRBD1. This CDR3 spans 16 amino acids. The junction had 12 bases not matched to a gene; V was cut back by 3 bases and J by 7 bases. CDR1 is SEHNR, CDR2 FQNEAQ, per germline (reference sequence). CDR3 in DNA: TGTGCCAGCAGCTTGGGCGCCGGGACAGGGATTCGTGGCTACACCTTC. Translation: CASSLGAGTGIRGYTF.

This chain links TRBV7-2 with TRBJ1-2; no clear D gene. Trimming left V 3 bases short and J 3 bases short, with 11 bases between. In germline, CDR1 is SGHTA, CDR2 FQGNSA. CDR3 size: 14 residues. The CDR3 nucleotides are TGTGCCAGCAGCTTTTACGGAAGGGACTATGGCTACACCTTC. Residues: CASSFYGRDYGYTF.

The chain combines TRBV29-1 with TRBJ1-1; D gene unclear. Trimming pared 3 bases from V and 4 bases from J, leaving 6 bases between. Per the germline V gene, CDR1 is SQVTM and CDR2 is ANQGSEA. CDR3 length: 11 residues. The CDR3 spells CSVERSTEAFF. Written as DNA, the CDR3 is TGCAGCGTTGAGCGGAGCACTGAAGCTTTCTTT.

This clone was recorded a few times. The rearrangement uses TRBV4-1 and TRBJ2-1; D is unclear. Per germline, CDR1 MGHRA and CDR2 YSYEKL. V gave up 2 bases and J gave up 4 bases, with 3 bases separating them. The CDR3 totals 12 residues. This CDR3 is CASSQIYNEQFF. The CDR3 region has the DNA TGCGCCAGCAGCCAAATTTACAATGAGCAGTTCTTC.

The rearrangement uses TRBV30 and TRBJ1-1; tentative D call: TRBD1 (6 bases). Trimming took off 0 bases at V and 1 base at J, with 9 bases between the two ends. The CDR3 runs to 14 residues. The germline V gene encodes CDR1 GTSNPN and CDR2 SVGIG (reference sequence). The CDR3 nucleotides read TGTGCCTGGAGTGTACACAGGGCGAACACTGAAGCTTTCTTT. Amino acid sequence: CAWSVHRANTEAFF.

This clone appeared a single time. The chain couples TRBV7-2 to TRBJ2-5; D not certain. Between the trimmed V and J ends, which lost 0 bases and 4 bases, there was a span of 12 bases. Germline lookup yields CDR1 SGHTA and CDR2 FQGNSA. The CDR3 totals 15 residues. The CDR3 reads CASSLAPRAGETQYF. The DNA of the CDR3 is TGTGCCAGCAGCTTAGCCCCAAGGGCTGGAGAGACCCAGTACTTC.

In this sample, this clone turned up a few times. Other DNA sequences of this sample code for an identical CDR3. V and J are TRBV30 and TRBJ1-3; D unresolved. Germline CDR1 reads GTSNPN; CDR2 reads SVGIG (reference sequence). The CDR3 is 12 residues long. V lost 1 base to trimming and J lost 0 bases, with 1 base between them. For the CDR3, the DNA is TGTGCCTGGAGTGACTCTGGAAACACCATATATTTT. Translating gives CAWSDSGNTIYF.

This clone was observed a few times. The V gene is TRBV5-1, the J gene TRBJ2-1; either TRBD1 or TRBD2 may fit D (5 bases each). Germline V gene lookup returns CDR1 SGHRS and CDR2 YFSETQ. Trimming removed 2 bases at V and 5 bases at J, with 11 bases between. The CDR3 sequence is 14 residues long. Here the CDR3 reads CASSFEGYDNEQFF. CDR3 in DNA: TGCGCCAGCAGCTTTGAGGGGTACGACAATGAGCAGTTCTTC.

V usage is TRBV9 and J usage is TRBJ2-2; D ambiguous. Deletions cut 0 bases from V and 3 bases from J, with 3 bases between. Germline V gene data show CDR1 as SGDLS and CDR2 as YYNGEE. The CDR3 loop spans 13 amino acids. The CDR3 loop is CASSVEYTGELFF. The CDR3, as DNA: TGTGCCAGCAGCGTAGAATACACCGGGGAGCTGTTTTTT.

This clone came up a few times. This chain connects TRBV29-1 to TRBJ1-1; 10 bases align to TRBD1. J lost 1 base, V lost 6 bases, and 5 bases had no gene match. The CDR3 runs 14 residues. Germline-derived CDR1 and CDR2 are SQVTM and ANQGSEA. The CDR3 protein is CSVARDRGNTEAFF. DNA of the CDR3: TGCAGCGTCGCAAGGGACAGGGGGAACACTGAAGCTTTCTTT.

This clone has only a few counts. Within the sample, other DNA sequences also encode this same CDR3. The J gene is TRBJ1-1, the V gene TRBV30, with D unresolved. V was shortened by 2 bases and J by 0 bases, with 7 bases between the two germline ends. This CDR3 is 13 amino acids long. Germline assignment: CDR1 GTSNPN and CDR2 SVGIG (reference sequence). The CDR3 loop reads CAWSPQMNTEAFF. The CDR3 region has the DNA TGTGCCTGGAGTCCTCAGATGAACACTGAAGCTTTCTTT. Together with reference TRBV30 and TRBJ1-1, the CDR3 gives the full variable domain: SQTIHQWPATLVQPVGSPLSLECTVEGTSNPNLYWYRQAAGRGLQLLFYSVGIGQISSEVPQNLSASRPQDRQFILSSKKLLLSDSGFYLCAWSPQMNTEAFFGQGTRLTVV.

This rearrangement joins TRBV20-1 to TRBJ1-2; D gene uncertain. The CDR3 sequence is 11 residues long. Trimming stripped 3 bases from V and 8 bases from J, with 10 bases between. The germline CDR1 and CDR2 sequences are DFQATT and SNEGSKA (reference sequence). This chain's CDR3 is CSARLGNGYTF. The CDR3 coding sequence is TGCAGTGCTAGGCTTGGGAACGGCTACACCTTC.

There are a few counts of this clone. This rearrangement joins TRBV6-6 to TRBJ2-7; maybe TRBD1 (6 bases). CDR3 length equals 14 residues. Germline CDR1 MNHNY, CDR2 SVGAGI (reference sequence). With 6 bases removed from V and 0 bases from J, the gap between germline ends came to 12 bases. This chain's CDR3 is CASRTGSSSYEQYF. DNA for the CDR3: TGTGCCAGCAGGACAGGCTCGAGCTCCTACGAGCAGTACTTC.

The rearrangement uses TRBV30 and TRBJ2-2; tentative D call: TRBD1 (6 bases). The CDR3 runs to 15 residues. Trimming shortened V by 6 bases and J by 4 bases, and 18 bases separated the two germline ends. Germline-derived CDR1 and CDR2 are GTSNPN and SVGIG (reference sequence). This CDR3 is CACAFTGTSTGELFF. The CDR3 DNA is TGTGCCTGCGCCTTCACCGGGACATCCACCGGGGAGCTGTTTTTT. The full variable domain, rest sourced from reference TRBV30 and TRBJ2-2, is SQTIHQWPATLVQPVGSPLSLECTVEGTSNPNLYWYRQAAGRGLQLLFYSVGIGQISSEVPQNLSASRPQDRQFILSSKKLLLSDSGFYLCACAFTGTSTGELFFGEGSRLTVL.

V usage is TRBV6-1 and J usage is TRBJ2-7, with D possibly TRBD1 on 6 matching bases. Germline CDR1 reads MNHNS; CDR2 reads SASEGT. CDR3 length: 14 amino acids. Trimming took 8 bases from V and 3 from J, leaving 17 bases between them. In DNA, the CDR3 is TGTGCCAGCGCAGGACAGCACTCCCTCTACGAGCAGTACTTC. The encoded protein is CASAGQHSLYEQYF.

Worth noting for this clone: This sample includes further DNA sequences coding for the same CDR3. The chain couples TRBV30 to TRBJ2-1; no reliable D call. The V gene lost 4 bases and the J gene lost 4 bases, with 8 bases spanning the gap. Germline CDR1 reads GTSNPN; CDR2 reads SVGIG (reference sequence). CDR3 length equals 12 residues. The CDR3 sequence: CAWTRTYNEQFF. The CDR3 bases are TGTGCCTGGACGCGGACGTACAATGAGCAGTTCTTC. Supplemented by reference TRBV30 and TRBJ2-1, the full variable domain reads SQTIHQWPATLVQPVGSPLSLECTVEGTSNPNLYWYRQAAGRGLQLLFYSVGIGQISSEVPQNLSASRPQDRQFILSSKKLLLSDSGFYLCAWTRTYNEQFFGPGTRLTVL.